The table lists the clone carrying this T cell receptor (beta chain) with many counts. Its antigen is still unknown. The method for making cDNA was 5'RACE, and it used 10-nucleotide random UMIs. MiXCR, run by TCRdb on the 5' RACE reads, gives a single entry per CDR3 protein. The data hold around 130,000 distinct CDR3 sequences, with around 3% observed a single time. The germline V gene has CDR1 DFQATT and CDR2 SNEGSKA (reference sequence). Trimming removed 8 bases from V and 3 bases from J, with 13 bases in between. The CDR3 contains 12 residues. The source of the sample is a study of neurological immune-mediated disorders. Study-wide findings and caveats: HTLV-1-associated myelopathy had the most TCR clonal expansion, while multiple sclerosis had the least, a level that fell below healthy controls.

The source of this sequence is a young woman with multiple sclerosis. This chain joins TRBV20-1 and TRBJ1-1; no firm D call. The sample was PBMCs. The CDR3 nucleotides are TGCAGTACCTATTTGGGTCACACTGAAGCTTTCTTT. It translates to CSTYLGHTEAFF.